The 27 T cell receptor beta chains listed next were all sequenced from one sample in a study of T cells in Graves' hyperthyroidism and ophthalmopathy. Amplification of TCR beta CDR3 regions was performed using RNA transcripts as template. During a first-round RT-PCR of the TCR CDR3, the HTBI primer set was used. TCRdb recomputed calls from the multiplex PCR reads with MiXCR, one row per CDR3 protein. Among approximately 560,000 distinct CDR3 sequences listed, just over 45% were seen once. Sequenced input: peripheral blood or thyroid tissue (not recorded which). The receptors were gathered from a woman aged 18-35 years with Graves' hyperthyroidism.

The gene calls are TRBV20-1 and TRBJ1-6; D gene uncertain. This CDR3 spans 15 amino acids. Per the germline V gene, CDR1 is DFQATT and CDR2 is SNEGSKA (reference sequence). Trimming stripped 2 bases from V and 6 bases from J, with 14 bases between. The CDR3 region has the DNA TGCAGTGCTAGAAGAAGTGGCCGAGCTAATTCACCCCTCCACTTT. Translated: CSARRSGRANSPLHF.

This chain joins TRBV29-1 and TRBJ2-5; 10 bases line up with TRBD2. The DNA end lines up better with TRBJ2-7; the J call may be wrong. The CDR3 sequence is 13 residues long. Germline CDR1 reads SQVTM; CDR2 reads ANQGSEA. The CDR3 bases are TGCAGCGTTGAGAGCGGGAGGGCAATCGAGCAGTACTTC. It specifies CSVESGRAIEQYF.

The table lists this clonotype with a count of one. A much more abundant neighbour one base away suggests this may be a read error. The chain carries TRBV7-7 and TRBJ2-5, with 7 bases identical to TRBD1. The CDR3 is 14 amino acids. Germline V gene lookup returns CDR1 SSHAT and CDR2 FNYEAQ (reference sequence). CDR3 sequence (DNA): TGTGCCGGCAGCTTAAGGGACAGCCAAGAGACCCAGTACTTC. It encodes CAGSLRDSQETQYF. The entire variable domain, with the rest obtained from reference TRBV7-7 and TRBJ2-5, is as follows: GAGVSQSPRYKVTKRGQDVTLRCDPISSHATLYWYQQALGQGPEFLTYFNYEAQPDKSGLPSDRFSAERPEGSISTLTIQRTEQRDSAMYRCAGSLRDSQETQYFGPGTRLLVL.

The chain has TRBV19 and TRBJ1-5; D remains ambiguous. V dropped 2 bases and J dropped 2 bases, with 10 bases sitting between them. CDR1 is LNHDA, CDR2 SQIVND, per germline (reference sequence). The CDR3 is 15 residues long. The CDR3 is CASSITPGGNQPQHF. CDR3 nucleotides: TGTGCCAGTAGTATAACCCCCGGGGGCAATCAGCCCCAGCATTTT.

This clonotype was seen a handful of times. This chain uses TRBV6-1 with TRBJ1-1; no definite D call. Germline values: CDR1 MNHNS, CDR2 SASEGT. V shed 2 bases and J shed 6 bases, with 10 bases lying between them. The CDR3 covers 13 residues. For the CDR3, the DNA is TGTGCCAGCAGTGAATACCTTTGGGCTGAAGCTTTCTTT. Residues: CASSEYLWAEAFF.

This chain uses TRBV13 with TRBJ1-1; D perhaps matches TRBD1 (5 bases). The CDR3 is 13 amino acids. Trimming stripped 7 bases from V and 7 bases from J, with 16 bases between. Germline assignment: CDR1 PRHDT and CDR2 FYEKMQ (reference sequence). The CDR3 protein is CASTWGRDSEAFF. CDR3 DNA sequence: TGTGCCAGCACCTGGGGGAGGGATAGTGAAGCTTTCTTT.

The rearrangement uses TRBV25-1 and TRBJ2-7, with TRBD2 identical over 9 bases. The CDR3 sequence is 14 residues long. The V gene end was trimmed by 6 bases and the J gene end by 3 bases; junction bases not matched to a gene: 6. The germline V gene has CDR1 MGHDK and CDR2 SYGVNS. The CDR3 DNA is TGTGCCAGCAGGATCGGGACTAGCCGCTACGAGCAGTACTTC. Protein: CASRIGTSRYEQYF.

This chain links TRBV9 with TRBJ2-7, with TRBD1 as a possible D gene (6 bases). The CDR3 loop spans 15 amino acids. The V gene lost 7 bases and the J gene lost 2 bases, with 19 bases spanning the gap. Germline values: CDR1 SGDLS, CDR2 YYNGEE. CDR3 sequence (DNA): TGTGCCAGCTCACCGACAGGAGATCTTCCCTACGAGCAGTACTTC. Protein product: CASSPTGDLPYEQYF.

This clonotype was counted ten times or more. The V gene is TRBV7-9, the J gene TRBJ1-2; no clear D gene. Germline CDR1 and CDR2: SEHNR and FQNEAQ (reference sequence). V lost 4 bases to trimming and J lost 8 bases, with 14 bases between them. This CDR3 has 13 amino acids. CDR3 sequence reads: CASSWSLREGYTF. Written as DNA, the CDR3 is TGTGCCAGCAGCTGGAGTCTGAGAGAGGGCTACACCTTC.

The chain is built from TRBV29-1 and TRBJ1-3; D not certain. V lost 0 bases to trimming and J lost 6 bases, with 12 bases between them. Germline loops: CDR1 SQVTM, CDR2 ANQGSEA. The CDR3 sequence is 14 residues long. CDR3 DNA: TGCAGCGTTGAAGATTCCTCCGTAGAAAACACCATATATTTT. This codes for CSVEDSSVENTIYF.

As regards this clonotype: A read error is likely, as this CDR3 ends without the conserved phenylalanine or tryptophan. The chain employs TRBV12-3 or TRBV12-4 and TRBJ1-2, with 7 bases matching TRBD1. This CDR3 comprises 16 residues. Trimming at V came to 3 bases and at J to 3 bases, leaving 10 bases not matched to a gene. The CDR3 spells CASSFSNEGADYGYTL. For the CDR3, the DNA is TGTGCCAGCAGTTTCTCTAATGAGGGGGCAGACTATGGCTACACCCTC.

This clonotype was observed a handful of times. The V call is TRBV20-1, the J call TRBJ2-5; D is ambiguous. The V end lost 0 bases, the J end lost 2 bases, and 7 bases lay between the germline ends. CDR1 DFQATT and CDR2 SNEGSKA come from the germline V gene (reference sequence). The CDR3 has 13 residues. The CDR3 is CSARDRPQETQYF. DNA of the CDR3: TGCAGTGCTAGAGATCGCCCTCAAGAGACCCAGTACTTC.

The rearrangement links TRBV12-3 or TRBV12-4 to TRBJ1-5, with 7 bases identical to TRBD1. With V trimmed by 4 bases and J by 3 bases, 3 bases remained unmatched. CDR3 length: 14 amino acids. The CDR3 spells CASSYGTVNQPQHF. Written as DNA, the CDR3 is TGTGCCAGCAGTTACGGGACAGTCAATCAGCCCCAGCATTTT.

This clonotype was detected once. The chain joins TRBV25-1 to TRBJ1-1; no clear D. CDR3 length: 14 residues. Trimming took off 11 bases at V and 4 bases at J, with 20 bases between the two ends. The germline gives CDR1 MGHDK, CDR2 SYGVNS. CDR3 amino acids: CAWSRGLGGTEAFF. For the CDR3, the DNA is TGTGCCTGGAGTCGAGGTCTCGGTGGCACTGAAGCTTTCTTT.

The chain employs TRBV29-1 and TRBJ2-6, with a tentative D call TRBD1 (5 bases). The CDR3 is made up of 15 amino acids. V was trimmed by 6 bases and J by 2 bases, leaving 14 bases between them. Germline V lookup: CDR1 SQVTM, CDR2 ANQGSEA. The CDR3 sequence: CSVRSGRAGANVLTF. CDR3 nucleotide sequence: TGCAGCGTCCGGTCGGGCAGGGCTGGGGCCAACGTCCTGACTTTC.

Turning to this clonotype: A much larger clonotype is one base distant, so this may be a read error. This sequence joins TRBV15 and TRBJ2-2; 10 bases line up with TRBD2. CDR1 LNHNV and CDR2 YYDKDF come from the germline V gene (reference sequence). With 5 bases clipped from V and 6 bases from J, the junction kept 9 bases outside the gene matches. The CDR3 covers 16 residues. The CDR3 loop is CATSGQIAGGSGELFF. DNA for the CDR3: TGTGCCACCAGCGGACAGATAGCGGGAGGCTCCGGGGAGCTGTTTTTT. Full variable domain (outside the CDR3, taken from reference TRBV15 and TRBJ2-2): DAMVIQNPRYQVTQFGKPVTLSCSQTLNHNVMYWYQQKSSQAPKLLFHYYDKDFNNEADTPDNFQSRRPNTSFCFLDIRSPGLGDTAMYLCATSGQIAGGSGELFFGEGSRLTVL.

Turning to this clonotype: A much larger clone lies a single base off, so this may be a read error. The chain recombines TRBV29-1 with TRBJ2-7; 8 bases fit TRBD1. The CDR3 loop spans 15 amino acids. Germline V gene lookup returns CDR1 SQVTM and CDR2 ANQGSEA. The CDR3, as DNA: TGCAGCGTTGCGCAATATGGGACAGGAACCTACGAGCATTACTTC. It is translated as CSVAQYGTGTYEHYF.

The chain links TRBV7-9 to TRBJ1-1; D is perhaps TRBD1 (5 bases). Germline V gives CDR1 SEHNR, CDR2 FQNEAQ (reference sequence). The V end was cut by 9 bases, the J end by 6 bases, with 20 bases between. The CDR3 runs to 14 residues. The CDR3 sequence: CASTPIAGASEAFF. The CDR3 coding sequence is TGTGCCAGTACCCCCATTGCCGGGGCGTCTGAAGCTTTCTTT.

This chain joins TRBV2 and TRBJ2-3; D possibly corresponds to TRBD2 (5 bases). Trimming took 6 bases from V and 0 from J, leaving 19 bases between them. The germline CDR1 and CDR2 sequences are SNHLY and FYNNEI. The CDR3 totals 17 residues. The CDR3 DNA reads as TGTGCCAGCAGCTTTGATCGACTCGGGATTAGCACAGATACGCAGTATTTT. Translation gives CASSFDRLGISTDTQYF.

This clonotype was observed at least ten times. The CDR3 nucleotides read TGTGCCAGCAGTGAATATGGGGCATACGAGCAGTACTTC. Translating it yields CASSEYGAYEQYF. The gene calls are TRBV25-1 and TRBJ2-7; TRBD1 is a possible D gene (5 bases). CDR1 and CDR2 (germline): MGHDK, SYGVNS. Deletions cut 0 bases from V and 4 bases from J, with 7 bases between. The CDR3 is 13 residues long.

This clonotype showed up just a few times. The chain has TRBV10-3 and TRBJ1-5, with 9 bases that match TRBD1. This CDR3 is built from 15 residues. Germline CDR1 is ENHRY and CDR2 is SYGVKD. With 10 bases clipped from V and 1 base from J, the junction kept 8 bases outside the gene matches. CDR3 in amino acids: CASITGGASNQPQHF. CDR3 nucleotides: TGTGCCAGCATTACAGGGGGCGCGAGCAATCAGCCCCAGCATTTT.

The table lists this clonotype with a few counts. V and J are TRBV20-1 and TRBJ2-7, with D hard to call. The length of the CDR3 is 14 residues. V lost 0 bases and J lost 1, with 10 bases in between. Germline CDR1 DFQATT, CDR2 SNEGSKA (reference sequence). Written as DNA, the CDR3 is TGCAGTGCTAGAGACCCGACGCATTCCTACGAGCAGTACTTC. This encodes CSARDPTHSYEQYF.

This clonotype was picked up many times. The V gene is TRBV10-3, the J gene TRBJ1-4, with D uncertain. The CDR3 has 14 residues. CDR1 and CDR2 from the germline V gene are ENHRY and SYGVKD. The V and J ends lost 6 bases and 2 bases respectively, with 10 bases between them. The CDR3 spells CAISPDGTNEKLFF. As DNA, the CDR3 is TGTGCCATCAGCCCCGATGGGACTAATGAAAAACTGTTTTTT.

The chain recombines TRBV7-9 with TRBJ1-5; the match to TRBD1 covers 8 bases. This CDR3 contains 16 residues. J was trimmed by 4 bases and V by 1 base; bases with no gene match: 6. Germline V gene lookup returns CDR1 SEHNR and CDR2 FQNEAQ (reference sequence). CDR3 loop: CASSLVAGGGNQPQHF. DNA for the CDR3: TGTGCCAGCAGCTTAGTGGCAGGGGGCGGGAATCAGCCCCAGCATTTT.

Here the CDR3 reads CSIWGQPDTEAFF. CDR3 in DNA: TGCAGCATATGGGGACAGCCCGACACTGAAGCTTTCTTT. The J gene is TRBJ1-1, the V gene TRBV29-1; TRBD1 matches 7 bases. The V and J ends lost 8 bases and 3 bases, in that order; junction bases with no gene match: 9. The CDR3 sequence is 13 residues long. Germline V gene data show CDR1 as SQVTM and CDR2 as ANQGSEA.

The rearrangement links TRBV7-2 to TRBJ1-2, with 7 bases matching TRBD1. Germline V gives CDR1 SGHTA, CDR2 FQGNSA. J lost 4 bases, V lost 5 bases, and 7 bases had no gene match. The CDR3 runs to 14 residues. As DNA, the CDR3 is TGTGCCAGCAGCCAAAACAGGGGCACCTATGGCTACACCTTC. Translated: CASSQNRGTYGYTF.

This clonotype was seen a handful of times. The rearrangement uses TRBV7-2 and TRBJ2-2; 7 nucleotides agree with TRBD2. The junction had 9 bases not matched to a gene; V was cut back by 1 base and J by 4 bases. The CDR3 runs to 17 residues. The germline CDR1 and CDR2 sequences are SGHTA and FQGNSA. The CDR3 sequence: CASSLGSGNPVTGELFF. DNA of the CDR3: TGTGCCAGCAGCTTAGGGAGCGGGAACCCGGTCACCGGGGAGCTGTTTTTT.